The clone carrying this T cell receptor beta chain has only a few counts. The antigen is unknown. The CDR3 has 15 amino acids. J lost 0 bases, V lost 3 bases, and 2 bases had no gene match. Germline lookup yields CDR1 SNHLY and CDR2 FYNNEI. This entry comes from a study of T cell responses to AZD1222 COVID-19 vaccine. Across the whole study: Pooling of second doses given at about 4 or about 12 weeks was done. Study observations and caveats: Among the donors, most were white British and more were female, and clonal diversity was possibly underestimated. Along spike, vaccine-associated CD4 TCRs were found throughout, with dominance at 160-218 and 743-854.

Sequencing was performed with immunoSEQ multiplex PCR; in TCRdb, only in-frame clones are kept and a portion is missing. The data show about 90,000 clones, around 90% seen once. The clonotype comes from an adult in good health. The chain couples TRBV2 to TRBJ1-1; TRBD1 matches 9 bases. The sample consisted of peripheral blood, taken on day 0 of AZD1222 vaccination. CDR3 DNA: TGTGCCAGCAGTGACTGGACAGGGGTGAACACTGAAGCTTTCTTT. Residues: CASSDWTGVNTEAFF.